What follows are 25 T cell receptor beta chains derived from one specimen sequenced in a study of Graves' ophthalmopathy and Graves' hyperthyroidism. RNA transcripts were the template, and TCR beta CDR3 regions were amplified from them. A first-round RT-PCR used HTBI primers, followed by a second-round multiplex PCR. TCRdb reprocessed the multiplex PCR reads with MiXCR, giving one entry per CDR3 protein. The sample holds roughly 610,000 distinct CDR3 sequences; approximately 22% are singletons and the top ten take more than 5.5%. Material: peripheral blood. These receptors all stem from a woman between 18 and 29 years old with stable Graves' hyperthyroidism. Some clones in this sample may be carry-over from other donors' samples.

This clonotype was seen repeatedly, ten times or more. The gene calls are TRBV24-1 and TRBJ1-2, with D hard to call. Deletions cut 4 bases from V and 4 bases from J, with 6 bases between. The CDR3 consists of 12 residues. Germline V gives CDR1 KGHDR, CDR2 SFDVKD. The CDR3 nucleotides read TGTGCCACCAGTGACAGCAGCTATGGCTACACCTTC. Its protein product is CATSDSSYGYTF.

This clonotype was observed at least ten times. The chain links TRBV27 to TRBJ2-5; 8 positions match TRBD2. With 2 bases clipped from V and 5 bases from J, the junction kept 4 bases outside the gene matches. CDR3 length: 14 residues. CDR1 MNHEY and CDR2 SMNVEV come from the germline V gene (reference sequence). The CDR3 spells CASSLESGSETQYF. CDR3 nucleotide sequence: TGTGCCAGCAGTTTAGAGAGCGGGAGTGAGACCCAGTACTTC.

This clonotype has at least ten counts. This chain joins TRBV6-2 or TRBV6-3 and TRBJ2-5; a possible D gene is TRBD1 (5 bases). The V and J ends lost 0 bases and 1 base respectively, with 12 bases between them. This CDR3 region has 16 residues. Per the germline V gene, CDR1 is MNHEY and CDR2 is SVGEGT. The CDR3 is CASSYSTERGQETQYF. In DNA, the CDR3 is TGTGCCAGCAGTTACTCAACGGAAAGGGGCCAAGAGACCCAGTACTTC.

This clonotype was seen repeatedly, ten times or more. The V call is TRBV4-1, the J call TRBJ1-6; D call uncertain. The length of the CDR3 is 16 residues. Per the germline V gene, CDR1 is MGHRA and CDR2 is YSYEKL. The V end lost 0 bases, the J end lost 0 bases, and 6 bases lay between the germline ends. As DNA, the CDR3 is TGCGCCAGCAGCCAAGAGAGTAGCTCCTATAATTCACCCCTCCACTTT. Residues: CASSQESSSYNSPLHF.

Worth noting for this clonotype: Being one base from a much bigger clone, this may be a read error. The CDR3 nucleotides read TGCGCCAGCAGCCAAGAAGGCCCGACAGGGCAGTACGTC. Amino acid sequence: CASSQEGPTGQYV. The chain joins TRBV28 to TRBJ2-7; tentatively, D is TRBD1 (6 bases). The germline V gene has CDR1 MDHEN and CDR2 SYDVKM. The CDR3 consists of 13 residues.

This clonotype showed up many times. The chain is built from TRBV4-1 and TRBJ2-7, with D perhaps given as TRBD1 or TRBD2 (5 bases each). V was shortened by 4 bases and J by 2 bases, with 15 bases between the two germline ends. The CDR3 is 15 residues long. CDR1 and CDR2 from the germline V gene are MGHRA and YSYEKL. The CDR3 reads CASSLSQTAAYEQYF. CDR3 in DNA: TGCGCCAGCAGCCTTTCCCAGACAGCGGCCTACGAGCAGTACTTC.

This clonotype was counted ten times or more. The chain uses TRBV20-1 and TRBJ1-6; 8 bases fit TRBD1. Germline CDR1 reads DFQATT; CDR2 reads SNEGSKA (reference sequence). CDR3 size: 14 residues. V shed 2 bases and J 9 bases; nucleotides not matched to a gene: 6. The CDR3 loop reads CSARSATGASPLHF. Written as DNA, the CDR3 is TGCAGTGCTAGATCAGCGACAGGGGCTTCACCCCTCCACTTT.

There are many counts of this clonotype. The chain combines TRBV30 with TRBJ1-1; unclear D gene. Trimming removed 8 bases at V and 1 base at J, with 8 bases between. Germline assignment: CDR1 GTSNPN and CDR2 SVGIG (reference sequence). The CDR3 spans 11 residues. The CDR3 here is CAGYTNTEAFF. The DNA of the CDR3 is TGTGCCGGGTACACGAACACTGAAGCTTTCTTT.

This clonotype was seen repeatedly, ten times or more. The rearrangement joins TRBV28 to TRBJ2-4; 10 bases agree with TRBD1. Trimming cost V 2 bases and J 0 bases; bases outside gene matches: 1. Germline CDR1 is MDHEN and CDR2 is SYDVKM. This CDR3 has 16 residues. The chain's CDR3 is CASSLGTGVAKNIQYF. The CDR3 region has the DNA TGTGCCAGCAGTTTAGGGACAGGGGTAGCCAAAAACATTCAGTACTTC.

This clonotype has ten or more counts. The chain has TRBV29-1 and TRBJ1-3; no clear D gene. The CDR3 runs 12 residues. The V end was cut by 3 bases, the J end by 4 bases, with 7 bases between. Germline values: CDR1 SQVTM, CDR2 ANQGSEA. The CDR3 DNA is TGCAGCGTTGATTTCGGGGGAAACACCATATATTTT. The encoded protein is CSVDFGGNTIYF.

In its sample, this clonotype was seen many times. The chain links TRBV7-3 to TRBJ2-5; 10 bases are a match to TRBD2. The CDR3 totals 16 residues. Germline CDR1 reads SGHTA; CDR2 reads FQGTGA. V lost 0 bases to trimming and J lost 1 base; unmatched junction nucleotides: 2. CDR3 loop: CASSLTPSGGQETQYF. CDR3 nucleotide sequence: TGTGCCAGCAGCTTAACGCCTAGCGGGGGCCAAGAGACCCAGTACTTC.

The sample holds many counts of this clonotype. The rearrangement uses TRBV6-1 and TRBJ2-7; tentatively, D is TRBD2 (6 bases). Germline V gene data show CDR1 as MNHNS and CDR2 as SASEGT. CDR3 length equals 13 residues. CDR3 protein: CATTQGGTYEQYF. For the CDR3, the DNA is TGTGCGACGACTCAGGGAGGCACCTACGAGCAGTACTTC.

As regards this clonotype: A much larger clone differs by one base, so this may be a read error. This chain uses TRBV11-1 with TRBJ2-7; weak D call: TRBD2 (5 bases). The germline V and J ends were trimmed by 4 bases and 0 bases, with 16 bases remaining between them. From germline, CDR1 is SGHAT and CDR2 FQDESV (reference sequence). This CDR3 is 16 amino acids long. The CDR3 reads CASSSEATTSSYEQYV. Here the CDR3 DNA reads TGTGCCAGCAGCTCGGAGGCGACGACGAGCTCCTACGAGCAGTACGTC.

This clonotype was observed many times. This sequence joins TRBV27 and TRBJ2-2, with D hard to call. The length of the CDR3 is 14 residues. V gave up 5 bases and J gave up 1 base, with 8 bases separating them. Per the germline V gene, CDR1 is MNHEY and CDR2 is SMNVEV (reference sequence). The CDR3 here is CASSRQLNTGELFF. As DNA, the CDR3 is TGTGCCAGCAGTCGGCAATTGAACACCGGGGAGCTGTTTTTT.

This clonotype occurred many times. The rearrangement uses TRBV7-2 and TRBJ2-7; either TRBD1 or TRBD2 may supply D (5 bases each). The V gene's germline CDR1 is SGHTA and CDR2 FQGNSA. V was cut by 5 bases and J by 1 base, with 12 bases left in between. This CDR3 region has 14 residues. Here the CDR3 reads CASSPRDPSYEQYF. The CDR3 DNA sequence: TGTGCCAGCAGCCCCCGGGACCCATCCTACGAGCAGTACTTC.

This clonotype occurred a few times. The V call is TRBV7-9, the J call TRBJ1-1, with a tentative D call TRBD1 (6 bases). Trimming shortened V by 2 bases and J by 5 bases, and 15 bases separated the two germline ends. The CDR3 contains 15 residues. The germline CDR1 and CDR2 sequences are SEHNR and FQNEAQ (reference sequence). In nucleotides, the CDR3 is TGTGCCAGCAGCTTATGGGGCGGGGGCGGAACTGAAGCTTTCTTT. Protein product: CASSLWGGGGTEAFF.

The rearrangement uses TRBV5-1 and TRBJ1-1, with TRBD1 matching 7 bases. The CDR3 length is 16 residues. The germline V gene has CDR1 SGHRS and CDR2 YFSETQ. Trimming cost V 4 bases and J 6 bases; bases outside gene matches: 15. CDR3 amino acids: CASSPPGPGGTPEAFF. CDR3 nucleotide sequence: TGCGCCAGCAGCCCTCCGGGTCCAGGGGGAACCCCTGAAGCTTTCTTT.

This clonotype was picked up many times. V is TRBV12-3 or TRBV12-4 and J is TRBJ2-5; D remains unclear. The V end was cut by 2 bases, the J end by 4 bases, with 8 bases between. This CDR3 has 13 residues. This chain's CDR3 is CASSLTQRETQYF. For the CDR3, the DNA is TGTGCCAGCAGTTTAACCCAGAGAGAGACCCAGTACTTC.

This clonotype was recorded a few times. The rearrangement joins TRBV20-1 to TRBJ1-1; D perhaps matches TRBD1 (5 bases). Germline CDR1 reads DFQATT; CDR2 reads SNEGSKA (reference sequence). Deletions cut 6 bases from V and 3 bases from J, with 11 bases between. The CDR3 is 12 residues long. CDR3 coding DNA: TGCAGTGCAAAGAGAGGGGACACTGAAGCTTTCTTT. Encoded protein: CSAKRGDTEAFF.

The genes are TRBV7-2 and TRBJ2-5; no definite D call. Germline CDR1 and CDR2: SGHTA and FQGNSA. Trimming shortened V by 3 bases and J by 5 bases, and 13 bases separated the two germline ends. The CDR3 loop spans 14 amino acids. This chain's CDR3 is CASSFALLGETQYF. The CDR3 coding sequence is TGTGCCAGCAGCTTTGCCCTCCTCGGCGAGACCCAGTACTTC.

The sample holds many counts of this clonotype. The chain recombines TRBV19 with TRBJ1-1; a possible D gene is TRBD1 (5 bases). This CDR3 comprises 14 residues. The V gene lost 7 bases and the J gene lost 5 bases, with 17 bases spanning the gap. The germline V gene has CDR1 LNHDA and CDR2 SQIVND (reference sequence). In nucleotides, the CDR3 is TGTGCCAGTAAGGTCAAGCAGGGTCTAACTGAAGCTTTCTTT. Translated, it gives CASKVKQGLTEAFF.

This clonotype appeared a few times. The CDR3 coding sequence is TGTGCCAGCAGTGAAGGGGCAGGCGAACAAGAGACCCAGTACTTC. This encodes CASSEGAGEQETQYF. This chain connects TRBV6-1 to TRBJ2-5; D is uncertain. Between the trimmed V and J ends, which lost 1 base and 2 bases, there was a span of 11 bases. This CDR3 is 15 amino acids long. Per the germline V gene, CDR1 is MNHNS and CDR2 is SASEGT.

In this sample, this clonotype turned up many times. The V gene is TRBV12-3 or TRBV12-4, the J gene TRBJ2-7; D is undetermined. V gave up 7 bases and J gave up 3 bases, with 19 bases separating them. The CDR3 is 15 residues long. The CDR3: CASTSQEESFYEQYF. CDR3 sequence (DNA): TGTGCCAGCACCTCCCAAGAGGAGTCCTTCTACGAGCAGTACTTC.

This clonotype was picked up a small number of times. This sequence joins TRBV19 and TRBJ1-3; TRBD1 matches 7 bases. The CDR3 runs to 16 residues. V trimming: 6 bases; J trimming: 3 bases; junction bases outside the gene matches: 11. Looked up from germline, CDR1 is LNHDA and CDR2 is SQIVND (reference sequence). The chain's CDR3 is CASSTGQAFFGNTIYF. CDR3 nucleotide sequence: TGTGCCAGTAGCACCGGACAGGCTTTTTTTGGAAACACCATATATTTT.

This clonotype appeared a few times. A read error may explain this, as a much larger clone is one base away. The rearrangement uses TRBV27 and TRBJ2-2; D is possibly TRBD1 (6 bases). CDR3 length: 13 residues. Between the trimmed V and J ends, which lost 5 bases and 5 bases, there was a span of 9 bases. Germline V gene sequence: CDR1 MNHEY, CDR2 SMNVEV (reference sequence). The CDR3 loop reads CASSPGQTGELFF. In nucleotides, the CDR3 is TGTGCCAGCAGTCCCGGACAGACCGGGGAGCTGTTTTTT.